One and the same sample provided the 20 T cell receptor beta chains below, sequenced in a study of blood T cell repertoires in COVID-19. Clones were read by immunoSEQ multiplex PCR, and TCRdb kept only the in-frame ones, dropping some. The sample contains 40,000 to 60,000 clones, 70% to 85% of which appear only once. The sequencing input was peripheral blood. The receptors come from a human donor in a cohort sampled during active COVID-19.

V is TRBV6-6 and J is TRBJ1-3; D uncertain. Germline V CDR1 and CDR2: MNHNY, SVGAGI (reference sequence). The length of the CDR3 is 13 residues. Trimming stripped 7 bases from V and 0 bases from J, with 7 bases between. The CDR3 here is CASTVNSGNTIYF. CDR3 nucleotide sequence: TGTGCCAGCACGGTGAACTCTGGAAACACCATATATTTT.

The rearrangement joins TRBV7-9 to TRBJ2-7, with D perhaps matching TRBD1 (6 bases). This CDR3 comprises 13 residues. The germline gives CDR1 SEHNR, CDR2 FQNEAQ (reference sequence). Trimming cost V 5 bases and J 6 bases, with 14 bases left between them. The CDR3 nucleotides read TGTGCCAGCAGCCCAGGGGTGGTTTTCGAGCAGTACTTC. Protein product: CASSPGVVFEQYF. Full variable domain (outside the CDR3, taken from reference TRBV7-9 and TRBJ2-7): DTGVSQNPRHKITKRGQNVTFRCDPISEHNRLYWYRQTLGQGPEFLTYFQNEAQLEKSRLLSDRFSAERPKGSFSTLEIQRTEQGDSAMYLCASSPGVVFEQYFGPGTRLTVT.

The sample holds one count of this clone. The chain links TRBV18 to TRBJ1-4, with D unclear. V was shortened by 6 bases and J by 0 bases, with 17 bases between the two germline ends. This CDR3 is built from 17 residues. Germline V gene lookup returns CDR1 KGHSH and CDR2 LQKENI. CDR3 in amino acids: CASSPSASRATNEKLFF. The DNA for the CDR3 is TGTGCCAGCTCCCCCAGCGCCTCGCGGGCAACTAATGAAAAACTGTTTTTT. Supplemented by reference TRBV18 and TRBJ1-4, the full variable domain reads NAGVMQNPRHLVRRRGQEARLRCSPMKGHSHVYWYRQLPEEGLKFMVYLQKENIIDESGMPKERFSAEFPKEGPSILRIQQVVRGDSAAYFCASSPSASRATNEKLFFGSGTQLSVL.

This rearrangement joins TRBV9 to TRBJ1-4; TRBD1 might be the D (6 bases). Germline-derived CDR1 and CDR2 are SGDLS and YYNGEE. This CDR3 is 15 amino acids long. Trimming removed 1 base from V and 3 bases from J, with 10 bases in between. The DNA for the CDR3 is TGTGCCAGCAGCGTATCAGGACAGCCTAATGAAAAACTGTTTTTT. Amino acid sequence: CASSVSGQPNEKLFF.

The CDR3 nucleotides read TGCAGCGTTGAAGGACAGGGGTGGGAGCAGTACTTC. Amino acids: CSVEGQGWEQYF. The V gene is TRBV29-1, the J gene TRBJ2-7; 8 nucleotides line up with TRBD1. The V gene end was trimmed by 1 base and the J gene end by 7 bases; junction bases not matched to a gene: 3. Germline V CDR1 and CDR2: SQVTM, ANQGSEA. The CDR3 spans 12 residues.

The rearrangement links TRBV6-4 to TRBJ2-1; 9 nucleotides agree with TRBD2. Germline loops: CDR1 MRHNA, CDR2 SNTAGT. The length of the CDR3 is 12 residues. The trim removed 0 bases at V and 15 bases at J, leaving 3 bases unmatched. The CDR3 coding sequence is TGTGCCAGCAGTGACTCGGGGACTAGCTTGTTCTTC. Residues: CASSDSGTSLFF.

The chain couples TRBV28 to TRBJ2-7, with 8 bases aligning to TRBD2. Germline V gene data show CDR1 as MDHEN and CDR2 as SYDVKM. CDR3 length: 17 amino acids. V lost 7 bases, J lost 0 bases, and 14 bases stayed unmatched. CDR3 nucleotide sequence: TGTGCCAGCACGCCGGGGGGGCTACGGGAGATCTCCTACGAGCAGTACTTC. This sequence encodes CASTPGGLREISYEQYF.

This sequence joins TRBV10-3 and TRBJ1-1; no definite D call. The V gene's germline CDR1 is ENHRY and CDR2 SYGVKD. There are 12 residues in the CDR3. V lost 3 bases and J lost 10, with 12 bases in between. The CDR3 DNA reads as TGTGCCATCAGTGAAGTACAGAGAAGAGCTTTCTTT. This gives the protein CAISEVQRRAFF.

V and J are TRBV4-1 and TRBJ2-1; D is perhaps TRBD2 (5 bases). From germline, CDR1 is MGHRA and CDR2 YSYEKL. This CDR3 is built from 16 residues. V was clipped by 1 base and J by 4 bases, with 14 bases between them. This CDR3 is CASSQGVASRYNEQFF. As DNA, the CDR3 is TGCGCCAGCAGCCAAGGAGTAGCGTCGAGATACAATGAGCAGTTCTTC.

V gene TRBV10-3 combines with J gene TRBJ2-7; perhaps TRBD1 as D (5 bases). Trimming pared 7 bases from V and 1 base from J, leaving 11 bases between. Germline V CDR1 and CDR2: ENHRY, SYGVKD. This CDR3 region has 13 residues. The CDR3 sequence: CAITPRASYEQYF. The CDR3 nucleotides are TGTGCCATCACCCCCAGGGCGTCCTACGAGCAGTACTTC.

The chain uses TRBV12-3 or TRBV12-4 and TRBJ1-2; 8 nucleotides align to TRBD1. The CDR3 has 13 amino acids. The V and J ends lost 5 bases and 7 bases, in that order; junction bases with no gene match: 6. CDR3 coding DNA: TGTGCCAGCAGTCCCCCACAGGGGGTTGGCTACACCTTC. Protein product: CASSPPQGVGYTF.

The chain employs TRBV11-3 and TRBJ2-5, with 7 nucleotides matching TRBD1. With 1 base clipped from V and 0 bases from J, the junction kept 5 bases outside the gene matches. The CDR3 length is 16 residues. Germline V lookup: CDR1 SGHNT, CDR2 YENEEA. The CDR3 region is CASSLGQGQYQETQYF. CDR3 coding DNA: TGTGCCAGCAGCTTAGGCCAGGGACAGTACCAAGAGACCCAGTACTTC.

This chain joins TRBV19 and TRBJ2-3, with 8 bases aligning to TRBD1. After removal of 5 bases from V and 3 bases from J, the junction contained 4 bases not matched to a gene. CDR1 is LNHDA and CDR2 is SQIVND in the germline V gene (reference sequence). The CDR3 spans 14 residues. The CDR3 is CASSPQGATDTQYF. CDR3 nucleotide sequence: TGTGCCAGTAGTCCCCAGGGGGCAACAGATACGCAGTATTTT.

The chain links TRBV28 to TRBJ2-3, with D uncertain. The V gene lost 5 bases and the J gene lost 2 bases, with 8 bases spanning the gap. The CDR3 is 13 amino acids. Germline V lookup: CDR1 MDHEN, CDR2 SYDVKM. The CDR3 protein is CASSLIVTDTQYF. CDR3 sequence (DNA): TGTGCCAGCAGTCTGATAGTCACAGATACGCAGTATTTT.

The CDR3 reads CASSPGQVNEQYF. The CDR3 DNA reads TGTGCCAGCAGCCCTGGACAGGTGAACGAGCAGTACTTC. The V call is TRBV5-6, the J call TRBJ2-7; 7 bases line up with TRBD1. V shed 4 bases, J shed 5 bases, and the junction held 6 bases outside the gene matches. CDR1 and CDR2 from the germline V gene are SGHDT and YYEEEE. The CDR3 has 13 amino acids.

V is TRBV6-5 and J is TRBJ2-7, with D maybe TRBD1 (5 bases). The ends were cut back, 1 base at V and 2 bases at J, with 12 bases in the middle. The CDR3 runs 15 residues. Germline loops: CDR1 MNHEY, CDR2 SVGAGI. Here the CDR3 DNA reads TGTGCCAGCAGTTACTTCTTTAGGGGAACCTACGAGCAGTACTTC. Translation gives CASSYFFRGTYEQYF.

The chain recombines TRBV24-1 with TRBJ2-2, with 8 bases that match TRBD1. Germline CDR1 KGHDR, CDR2 SFDVKD. The CDR3 loop spans 14 amino acids. V shed 7 bases and J 1 base; nucleotides not matched to a gene: 1. CDR3 in DNA: TGTGCCACCAGAGACAGGGGGAACACCGGGGAGCTGTTTTTT. This sequence encodes CATRDRGNTGELFF.

V gene TRBV30 combines with J gene TRBJ2-2, with D possibly being TRBD1 (6 bases). This CDR3 comprises 15 residues. Germline V gene sequence: CDR1 GTSNPN, CDR2 SVGIG (reference sequence). V lost 1 base and J 2 bases, leaving 11 bases between the germline ends. The CDR3 coding sequence is TGTGCCTGGAGTGCCCCGGACAGAAACACCGGGGAGCTGTTTTTT. It translates to CAWSAPDRNTGELFF. The full variable domain, its missing parts supplied by reference TRBV30 and TRBJ2-2, is SQTIHQWPATLVQPVGSPLSLECTVEGTSNPNLYWYRQAAGRGLQLLFYSVGIGQISSEVPQNLSASRPQDRQFILSSKKLLLSDSGFYLCAWSAPDRNTGELFFGEGSRLTVL.

The chain links TRBV29-1 to TRBJ2-1; TRBD1 might be the D (5 bases). V was shortened by 4 bases and J by 9 bases, with 10 bases between the two germline ends. Germline assignment: CDR1 SQVTM and CDR2 ANQGSEA. The CDR3 spans 11 residues. The CDR3 coding sequence is TGCAGCGTTGGCAGGGCGACTGAGCAGTTCTTC. This sequence encodes CSVGRATEQFF.

DNA for the CDR3: TGTGCCAGCAAGACTAGTGGAGATGAGCAGTTCTTC. The encoded protein is CASKTSGDEQFF. The J gene is TRBJ2-1, the V gene TRBV2; D perhaps matches TRBD2 (6 bases). The V end lost 7 bases, the J end lost 8 bases, and 12 bases lay between the germline ends. Germline loops: CDR1 SNHLY, CDR2 FYNNEI. CDR3 length equals 12 residues.